The next 32 T cell receptor beta chains were all read from a single sample in a study of T cells after yellow fever vaccination. TCRdb re-called the 5' RACE reads through MiXCR, storing one row per CDR3 protein. The sample carries roughly 260,000 distinct CDR3 sequences, approximately 12% recorded once. The specimen comprised CD4+ T cells sorted from PBMCs, sampled 45 days after the yellow fever booster vaccination. Receptor source: a man aged 25 to 40 who received the YFV17D yellow fever vaccine.

This clonotype was seen ten or more times. CDR3: CASSLRGGRGDEQFF. Here the CDR3 DNA reads TGTGCCAGCAGCCTCAGGGGCGGCCGCGGGGATGAGCAGTTCTTC. V and J are TRBV6-1 and TRBJ2-1; D may correspond to TRBD1 or TRBD2 (6 bases each). The V gene's germline CDR1 is MNHNS and CDR2 SASEGT. The V end was cut by 6 bases, the J end by 8 bases, with 20 bases between. The CDR3 extends over 15 amino acids.

The chain employs TRBV12-3 or TRBV12-4 and TRBJ2-4; 8 bases are shared with TRBD2. This CDR3 is built from 15 residues. The ends lost 5 bases at V and 4 bases at J; junction bases unmatched: 7. Written as DNA, the CDR3 is TGTGCCAGCAGTAAGCCGGGAGGGATGAAAAACATTCAGTACTTC. Translation gives CASSKPGGMKNIQYF.

This clonotype showed up just a few times. The chain combines TRBV20-1 with TRBJ2-7, with TRBD2 matching 9 bases. CDR3 length: 15 residues. Germline CDR1 and CDR2: DFQATT and SNEGSKA (reference sequence). Losses at the gene ends were 3 bases for V and 0 bases for J; bases not matched to a gene: 6. CDR3 coding DNA: TGCAGTGCTAGCCTTAGCGGGAGAAACTCCTACGAGCAGTACTTC. Translating it yields CSASLSGRNSYEQYF.

The chain is built from TRBV6-6 and TRBJ1-3, with TRBD1 matching 7 bases. Germline loops: CDR1 MNHNY, CDR2 SVGAGI (reference sequence). CDR3 length: 12 amino acids. Trimming took 9 bases from V and 7 from J; bases not matched to a gene: 6. The CDR3 loop reads CASNDRDNTIYF. For the CDR3, the DNA is TGTGCCAGTAATGACAGGGATAACACCATATATTTT.

CDR3 amino acids: CASTGSRFTNQPQHF. The CDR3 nucleotides read TGTGCCAGCACCGGGTCGAGGTTTACCAATCAGCCCCAGCATTTT. The J gene is TRBJ1-5, the V gene TRBV6-2 or TRBV6-3, with unresolved D. The CDR3 length is 15 residues. The V gene lost 7 bases and the J gene lost 3 bases, with 16 bases spanning the gap. The germline V gene has CDR1 MNHEY and CDR2 SVGEGT.

The chain is built from TRBV9 and TRBJ2-5; D might be TRBD2 (6 bases). Deletions cut 2 bases from V and 4 bases from J, with 12 bases between. The CDR3 loop spans 14 amino acids. Germline CDR1 is SGDLS and CDR2 is YYNGEE. The CDR3 spells CASSVSQGGETQYF. DNA for the CDR3: TGTGCCAGCAGCGTGTCCCAGGGAGGAGAGACCCAGTACTTC.

This clonotype was seen a few times. CDR3 coding DNA: TGTGCCAGCAGTACGCCGGAGACCCAGTACTTC. It translates to CASSTPETQYF. The chain uses TRBV6-5 and TRBJ2-5; D unresolved. Trimming took off 5 bases at V and 5 bases at J, with 6 bases between the two ends. Germline values: CDR1 MNHEY, CDR2 SVGAGI. CDR3 length: 11 residues.

In its sample, this clonotype was seen a few times. This chain uses TRBV20-1 with TRBJ2-1; 9 nucleotides align to TRBD2. This CDR3 has 12 amino acids. V trimming: 3 bases; J trimming: 9 bases; junction bases outside the gene matches: 3. Germline CDR1 and CDR2: DFQATT and SNEGSKA (reference sequence). The chain's CDR3 is CSARASGVEQFF. In nucleotides, the CDR3 is TGCAGTGCTAGGGCTAGCGGGGTTGAGCAGTTCTTC.

This clonotype was detected ten times or more. The genes are TRBV4-2 and TRBJ2-7; no reliable D call. The germline CDR1 and CDR2 sequences are LGHNA and YNFKEQ. V lost 1 base, J lost 3 bases, and 7 bases lay in between. CDR3 length equals 13 residues. DNA for the CDR3: TGTGCCAGCAGCCAAGGCGTACTCTACGAGCAGTACTTC. Its translation is CASSQGVLYEQYF.

In its sample, this clonotype was seen a few times. This sequence joins TRBV10-1 and TRBJ2-3; D may be TRBD2 (5 bases). This CDR3 spans 11 amino acids. Trimming removed 2 bases at V and 14 bases at J, with 11 bases between. Germline CDR1 WNHNN, CDR2 SYGVQD (reference sequence). CDR3 region: CASSESGIRYF. The DNA for the CDR3 is TGCGCCAGCAGTGAGAGCGGTATAAGGTATTTT.

The chain recombines TRBV6-5 with TRBJ1-2, with TRBD1 as a possible D gene (5 bases). Trimming pared 7 bases from V and 7 bases from J, leaving 13 bases between. Germline lookup yields CDR1 MNHEY and CDR2 SVGAGI. The CDR3 has 12 amino acids. The CDR3 DNA is TGTGCCAGCAACAACGGCAGGGCTGGCTACACCTTC. Amino acid sequence: CASNNGRAGYTF.

This clonotype was found a few times. The chain employs TRBV7-2 and TRBJ2-1; TRBD1 agrees at 9 bases. Per germline, CDR1 SGHTA and CDR2 FQGNSA. The CDR3 is 14 amino acids. J was trimmed by 8 bases and V by 5 bases; bases with no gene match: 7. CDR3 sequence (DNA): TGTGCCAGCAGCCCCGCCGGGACAGGGTATGAGCAGTTCTTC. Its translation: CASSPAGTGYEQFF. The entire variable domain, with the rest obtained from reference TRBV7-2 and TRBJ2-1, is as follows: GAGVSQSPSNKVTEKGKDVELRCDPISGHTALYWYRQSLGQGLEFLIYFQGNSAPDKSGLPSDRFSAERTGGSVSTLTIQRTQQEDSAVYLCASSPAGTGYEQFFGPGTRLTVL.

This rearrangement joins TRBV7-2 to TRBJ2-7; D is undetermined. Germline V gene sequence: CDR1 SGHTA, CDR2 FQGNSA. The V end lost 5 bases, the J end lost 2 bases, and 16 bases lay between the germline ends. This CDR3 region has 15 residues. In DNA form, the CDR3 reads TGTGCCAGCAGCCTGACTGACACGGTTGCCTACGAGCAGTACTTC. This translates into CASSLTDTVAYEQYF.

The chain has TRBV12-3 or TRBV12-4 and TRBJ2-5, with D unclear. The CDR3 contains 14 residues. V lost 3 bases and J lost 2, with 10 bases in between. The CDR3 DNA follows: TGTGCCAGCAGTTTGTGGTTAGATCAAGAGACCCAGTACTTC. Its protein product is CASSLWLDQETQYF.

The rearrangement uses TRBV28 and TRBJ2-7, with 8 bases that match TRBD2. V lost 4 bases to trimming and J lost 0 bases; unmatched junction nucleotides: 2. The germline gives CDR1 MDHEN, CDR2 SYDVKM. The CDR3 spans 14 residues. Here the CDR3 reads CASSYSGASYEQYF. CDR3 in DNA: TGTGCCAGCAGTTATAGCGGGGCCTCCTACGAGCAGTACTTC.

The chain joins TRBV5-1 to TRBJ2-7, with a tentative D call TRBD1 (7 bases). The CDR3 is made up of 15 amino acids. CDR1 is SGHRS, CDR2 YFSETQ, per germline. V lost 4 bases to trimming and J lost 4 bases, with 18 bases between them. This CDR3 is CASSLTGDSFYEQYF. The CDR3 DNA reads as TGCGCCAGCAGCCTTACAGGGGACTCCTTTTACGAGCAGTACTTC.

This clonotype has a count of ten or more. This rearrangement joins TRBV20-1 to TRBJ2-3; tentative D call: TRBD2 (5 bases). From germline, CDR1 is DFQATT and CDR2 SNEGSKA (reference sequence). The V and J ends lost 6 bases and 4 bases respectively, with 11 bases between them. This CDR3 is 12 amino acids long. CDR3 in DNA: TGCAGTGCCCGGACCGGGGCAGATACGCAGTATTTT. It specifies CSARTGADTQYF.

This clonotype appeared many times. The J gene is TRBJ2-3, the V gene TRBV19; 10 bases line up with TRBD2. The CDR3 has 16 residues. Germline CDR1 reads LNHDA; CDR2 reads SQIVND (reference sequence). V shed 7 bases and J 4 bases; nucleotides not matched to a gene: 11. The CDR3 DNA follows: TGTGCCAGTAAACAAGCGGGAGGGCCGATCGCAGATACGCAGTATTTT. As protein: CASKQAGGPIADTQYF.

The chain recombines TRBV12-3 or TRBV12-4 with TRBJ2-2, with D perhaps matching TRBD2 (6 bases). Deletions cut 6 bases from V and 2 bases from J, with 13 bases between. The CDR3 has 15 residues. The CDR3 sequence: CASRLTSRNTGELFF. The CDR3 nucleotides are TGTGCCAGCAGGTTAACTAGCAGAAACACCGGGGAGCTGTTTTTT.

This clonotype has a handful of counts. This chain joins TRBV6-2 or TRBV6-3 and TRBJ2-7; D remains unclear. From germline, CDR1 is MNHEY and CDR2 SVGEGT. The CDR3 sequence is 13 residues long. V lost 2 bases and J lost 3, with 8 bases in between. For the CDR3, the DNA is TGTGCCAGCAGTTACAGAATTGACTACGAGCAGTACTTC. Its translation: CASSYRIDYEQYF.

This clonotype was observed a few times. The rearrangement links TRBV20-1 to TRBJ2-7; D is ambiguous. This CDR3 region has 11 residues. The V gene lost 4 bases and the J gene lost 4 bases, with 8 bases spanning the gap. CDR1 is DFQATT and CDR2 is SNEGSKA in the germline V gene (reference sequence). In DNA, the CDR3 is TGCAGTGCTATTCTAGTTTACGAGCAGTACTTC. Its protein product is CSAILVYEQYF.

This clonotype has at least ten counts. The chain employs TRBV12-3 or TRBV12-4 and TRBJ1-6; D gene unclear. The ends were cut back, 5 bases at V and 7 bases at J, with 12 bases in the middle. The CDR3 contains 14 residues. The CDR3, as DNA: TGTGCCAGCAGTCTTGGGAGGCGGAATTCACCCCTCCACTTT. This sequence encodes CASSLGRRNSPLHF.

The V gene is TRBV12-3 or TRBV12-4, the J gene TRBJ2-2; TRBD1 agrees at 8 bases. The V gene end was trimmed by 6 bases and the J gene end by 5 bases; junction bases not matched to a gene: 8. The CDR3 is 15 residues long. CDR3 nucleotides: TGTGCCAGCAGGACACCGGGACAGGCTACCGGGGAGCTGTTTTTT. It yields the protein CASRTPGQATGELFF.

This clonotype was counted only a few times. The chain joins TRBV20-1 to TRBJ2-2, with a weak D call TRBD2 (6 bases). CDR1 is DFQATT and CDR2 is SNEGSKA in the germline V gene (reference sequence). The CDR3 covers 14 residues. Trimming removed 6 bases from V and 4 bases from J, with 15 bases in between. The CDR3 spells CSAPREAGTGELFF. The CDR3 bases are TGCAGTGCCCCTAGGGAGGCCGGCACCGGGGAGCTGTTTTTT.

The rearrangement joins TRBV6-5 to TRBJ2-3; 8 bases agree with TRBD2. Trimming cost V 7 bases and J 5 bases; bases outside gene matches: 5. The CDR3 sequence is 13 residues long. The V gene's germline CDR1 is MNHEY and CDR2 SVGAGI. As DNA, the CDR3 is TGTGCCAGCAAACGACTAGCGAGAGATACGCAGTATTTT. Translation: CASKRLARDTQYF.

This rearrangement joins TRBV20-1 to TRBJ2-1; 7 bases match TRBD1. The V and J ends lost 5 bases and 1 base, in that order; junction bases with no gene match: 8. Looked up from germline, CDR1 is DFQATT and CDR2 is SNEGSKA (reference sequence). This CDR3 is 15 amino acids long. The CDR3 DNA sequence: TGCAGTGCTCTCGAGGGGGCAGGGTCCTACAATGAGCAGTTCTTC. Protein sequence: CSALEGAGSYNEQFF.

The rearrangement links TRBV7-2 to TRBJ2-5; D might be TRBD1 (5 bases). CDR1 is SGHTA and CDR2 is FQGNSA in the germline V gene. This CDR3 contains 11 residues. V lost 6 bases to trimming and J lost 4 bases, with 6 bases between them. CDR3 nucleotide sequence: TGTGCCAGCAGGCAGGGAGAGACCCAGTACTTC. Translating gives CASRQGETQYF.

The V and J genes are TRBV5-1 and TRBJ1-2; D might be TRBD1 (5 bases). The CDR3 totals 14 residues. V lost 4 bases and J 8 bases, leaving 18 bases between the germline ends. Germline CDR1 is SGHRS and CDR2 is YFSETQ. The CDR3 spells CASSLGDPQWGYTF. In nucleotides, the CDR3 is TGCGCCAGCAGCCTGGGGGACCCCCAATGGGGCTACACCTTC.

This clonotype was counted a few times. The gene calls are TRBV7-8 and TRBJ2-1; 7 bases fit TRBD2. CDR3 length equals 15 residues. V dropped 3 bases and J dropped 0; count of bases not matched to a gene: 2. CDR1 is SGHVS and CDR2 is FQNEAQ in the germline V gene. The CDR3 DNA reads as TGTGCCAGCAGCTTGAGGGAGGGCTCCTACAATGAGCAGTTCTTC. Translation gives CASSLREGSYNEQFF.

The V and J genes are TRBV12-3 or TRBV12-4 and TRBJ1-4; a possible D gene is TRBD1 (5 bases). V was clipped by 7 bases and J by 8 bases, with 14 bases between them. The length of the CDR3 is 13 residues. In DNA, the CDR3 is TGTGCCAGCAATCTCCAGGGCGGGGAAAAACTGTTTTTT. This sequence encodes CASNLQGGEKLFF.

The V call is TRBV3-1, the J call TRBJ2-2; 14 bases map to TRBD2. CDR3 length equals 17 residues. The junction had 6 bases not matched to a gene; V was cut back by 2 bases and J by 7 bases. Germline V gives CDR1 LGHDT, CDR2 YNNKEL (reference sequence). CDR3 in DNA: TGTGCCAGCAGCCAACTGGGACTAGCGGGAGAGCACGGGGAGCTGTTTTTT. Its protein is CASSQLGLAGEHGELFF. The entire variable domain, with the rest obtained from reference TRBV3-1 and TRBJ2-2, is as follows: DTAVSQTPKYLVTQMGNDKSIKCEQNLGHDTMYWYKQDSKKFLKIMFSYNNKELIINETVPNRFSPKSPDKAHLNLHINSLELGDSAVYFCASSQLGLAGEHGELFFGEGSRLTVL.

The V call is TRBV7-6, the J call TRBJ1-1, with D perhaps TRBD1 (6 bases). Trimming shortened V by 5 bases and J by 5 bases, and 30 bases separated the two germline ends. There are 19 residues in the CDR3. CDR1 is SGHVS and CDR2 is FNYEAQ in the germline V gene. The CDR3 coding sequence is TGTGCCAGCAGCCCTTCTCTCGACGTCGGGGGCCTCTTTGGGACTGAAGCTTTCTTT. Residues: CASSPSLDVGGLFGTEAFF.